This T cell receptor beta chain came from a study of CD8+ T cells in alopecia areata. Turning to the study itself: Patients received oral tofacitinib, 5 to 10 mg twice daily, for moderate-to-severe alopecia areata.

In the case of this clone: One end of the junction varies from germline; a read error may be responsible.

Treatment reported: oral pan-JAK inhibitor, 5-10 mg twice daily. cDNA serving as the sequencing template came from extracted, reverse transcribed RNA. Sequencing used immunoSEQ multiplex PCR; TCRdb keeps in-frame clones, though not all of them. The sample has approximately 100,000 clones, roughly three fifths seen once. The input for sequencing was CD8+ T cells sorted from blood, taken at approximately week 60, from a patient treated with tofacitinib. This clonotype was sampled from a human donor with alopecia areata.

The CDR3 reads CSVEDGDRGPGELFF. The DNA for the CDR3 is TGCAGCGTGGAAGATGGGGACAGGGGGCCCGGGGAGCTGTTTTTT. The rearrangement links TRBV29-1 to TRBJ2-2; 12 bases line up with TRBD1. Germline values: CDR1 SQVTM, CDR2 ANQGSEA. The length of the CDR3 is 15 residues.